The clone carrying this TCR gamma chain was recorded many times. Its antigen is undetermined. A far larger clone is one base from this, pointing to a likely read error. Other DNA sequences in this specimen translate into the identical CDR3. TCRdb reprocessed the multiplex PCR reads using CATT. The table has 27,000 or so gamma-chain clones, over 1.3% seen once; the top ten hold 19%. These data are taken from a study of γδ T cells in repeated Plasmodium falciparum infection. General study results and limits: Over time and infection, Vgamma9/Vdelta2+ repertoires remained highly stable and polyclonal.

Bulk repertoires came from Vgamma9/Vdelta2+ or Vdelta2-negative gammadelta T cells flow-sorted from PBMC. Germline V gene data show CDR1 as GITISATS and CDR2 as ISYDGTV (reference sequence). The CDR3 extends over 15 amino acids. V usage is TRGV9 and J usage is TRGJP. TCRdb leaves out the J gene; it was filled in here by matching the DNA to germline. The specimen sequenced was gamma-delta T cells from blood. This receptor was identified in a pool of human donors (malaria-infected and uninfected, not separated). CDR3 nucleotides: TGTGCCTTGTGGGCGACTGAGTTAGGCAAAAAAATCAAGGTATTT. As protein: CALWATELGKKIKVF.